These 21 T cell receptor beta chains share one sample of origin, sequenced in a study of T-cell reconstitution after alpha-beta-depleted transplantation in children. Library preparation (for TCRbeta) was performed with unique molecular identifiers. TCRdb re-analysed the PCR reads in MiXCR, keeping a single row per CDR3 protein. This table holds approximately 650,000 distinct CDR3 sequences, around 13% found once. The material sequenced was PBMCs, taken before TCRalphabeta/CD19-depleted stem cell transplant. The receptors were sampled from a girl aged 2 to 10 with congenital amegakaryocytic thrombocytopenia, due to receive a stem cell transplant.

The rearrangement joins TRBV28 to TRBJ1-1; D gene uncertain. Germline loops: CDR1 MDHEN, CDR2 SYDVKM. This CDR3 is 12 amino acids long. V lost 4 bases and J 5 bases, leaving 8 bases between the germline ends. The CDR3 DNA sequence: TGTGCCAGCAGTTATGTGGGTACTGAAGCTTTCTTT. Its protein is CASSYVGTEAFF. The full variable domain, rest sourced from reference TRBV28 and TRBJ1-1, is DVKVTQSSRYLVKRTGEKVFLECVQDMDHENMFWYRQDPGLGLRLIYFSYDVKMKEKGDIPEGYSVSREKKERFSLILESASTNQTSMYLCASSYVGTEAFFGQGTRLTVV.

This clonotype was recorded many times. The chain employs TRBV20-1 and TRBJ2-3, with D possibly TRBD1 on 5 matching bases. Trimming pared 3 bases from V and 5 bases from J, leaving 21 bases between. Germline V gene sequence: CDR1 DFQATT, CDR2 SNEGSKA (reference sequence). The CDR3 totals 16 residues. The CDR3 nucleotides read TGCAGTGCTAGTGACCCAAGGGGCGGCATCAAAGATACGCAGTATTTT. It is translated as CSASDPRGGIKDTQYF.

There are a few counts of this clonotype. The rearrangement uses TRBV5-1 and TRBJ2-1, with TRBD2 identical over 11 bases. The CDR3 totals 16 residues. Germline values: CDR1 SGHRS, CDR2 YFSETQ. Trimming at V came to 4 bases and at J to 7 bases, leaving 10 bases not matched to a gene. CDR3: CASSRALAGALNEQFF. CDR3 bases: TGCGCCAGCAGCCGGGCACTAGCGGGAGCCTTAAATGAGCAGTTCTTC.

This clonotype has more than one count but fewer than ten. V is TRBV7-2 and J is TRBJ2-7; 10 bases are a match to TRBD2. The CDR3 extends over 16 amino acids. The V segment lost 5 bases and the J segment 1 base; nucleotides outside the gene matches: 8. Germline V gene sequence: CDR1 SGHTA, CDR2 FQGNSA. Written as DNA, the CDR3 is TGTGCCAGCAGCACCACCGGGACTAGCGTATCCTACGAGCAGTACTTC. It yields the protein CASSTTGTSVSYEQYF. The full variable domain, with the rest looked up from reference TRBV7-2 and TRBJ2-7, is GAGVSQSPSNKVTEKGKDVELRCDPISGHTALYWYRQSLGQGLEFLIYFQGNSAPDKSGLPSDRFSAERTGGSVSTLTIQRTQQEDSAVYLCASSTTGTSVSYEQYFGPGTRLTVT.

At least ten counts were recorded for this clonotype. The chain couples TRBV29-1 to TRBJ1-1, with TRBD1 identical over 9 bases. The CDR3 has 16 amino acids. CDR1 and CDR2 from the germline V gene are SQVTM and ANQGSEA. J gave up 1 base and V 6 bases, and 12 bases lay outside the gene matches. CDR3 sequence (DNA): TGCAGCGTCTGGGGACAGGGCGGTGATTGGAACACTGAAGCTTTCTTT. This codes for CSVWGQGGDWNTEAFF.

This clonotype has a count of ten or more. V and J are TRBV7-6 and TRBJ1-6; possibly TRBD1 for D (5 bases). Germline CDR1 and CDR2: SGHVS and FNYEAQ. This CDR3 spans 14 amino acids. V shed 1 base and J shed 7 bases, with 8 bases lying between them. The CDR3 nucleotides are TGTGCCAGCAGCTTAGGACAGCCAAATTCACCCCTCCACTTT. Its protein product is CASSLGQPNSPLHF.

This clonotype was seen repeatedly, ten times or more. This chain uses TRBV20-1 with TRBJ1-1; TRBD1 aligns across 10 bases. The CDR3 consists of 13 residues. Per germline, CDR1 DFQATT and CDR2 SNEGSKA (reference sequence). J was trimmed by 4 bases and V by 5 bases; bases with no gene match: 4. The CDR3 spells CSAWGQGSTEAFF. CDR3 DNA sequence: TGCAGTGCTTGGGGACAGGGGAGCACTGAAGCTTTCTTT.

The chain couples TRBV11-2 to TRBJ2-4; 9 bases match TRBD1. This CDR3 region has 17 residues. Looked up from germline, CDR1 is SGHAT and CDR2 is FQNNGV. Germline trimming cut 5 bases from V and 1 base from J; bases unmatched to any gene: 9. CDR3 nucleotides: TGTGCCAGCAGCCTGGGGACAGGGTCGTTTGCCAAAAACATTCAGTACTTC. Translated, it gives CASSLGTGSFAKNIQYF.

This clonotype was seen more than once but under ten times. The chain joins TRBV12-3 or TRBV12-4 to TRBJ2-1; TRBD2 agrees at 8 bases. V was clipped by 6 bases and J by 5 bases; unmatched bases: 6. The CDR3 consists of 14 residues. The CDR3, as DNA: TGTGCCAGCAGCCCAGCGGGAGTCCACAATGAGCAGTTCTTC. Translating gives CASSPAGVHNEQFF.

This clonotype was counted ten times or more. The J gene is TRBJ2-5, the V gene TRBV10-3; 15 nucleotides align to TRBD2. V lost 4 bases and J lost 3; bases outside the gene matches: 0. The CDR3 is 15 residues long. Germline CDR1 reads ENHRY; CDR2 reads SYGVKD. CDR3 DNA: TGTGCCATCAGTGGGACTAGCGGGAGGGAAGAGACCCAGTACTTC. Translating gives CAISGTSGREETQYF.

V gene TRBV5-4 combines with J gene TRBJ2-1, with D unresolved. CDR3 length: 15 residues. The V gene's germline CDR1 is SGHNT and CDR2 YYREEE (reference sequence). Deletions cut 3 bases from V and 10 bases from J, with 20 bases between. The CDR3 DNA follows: TGTGCCAGCAGCTCCCGTCCTGACGGTACAATCGAGCAGTTCTTC. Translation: CASSSRPDGTIEQFF.

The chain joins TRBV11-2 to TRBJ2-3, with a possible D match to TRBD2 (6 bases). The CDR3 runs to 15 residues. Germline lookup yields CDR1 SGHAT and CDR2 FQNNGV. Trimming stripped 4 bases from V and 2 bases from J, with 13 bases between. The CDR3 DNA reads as TGTGCCAGCAGCTCGCTCTCGGGGGTCACAGATACGCAGTATTTT. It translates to CASSSLSGVTDTQYF.

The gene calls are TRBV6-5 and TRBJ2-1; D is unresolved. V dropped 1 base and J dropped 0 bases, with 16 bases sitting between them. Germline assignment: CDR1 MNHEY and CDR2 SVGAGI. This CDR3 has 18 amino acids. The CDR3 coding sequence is TGTGCCAGCAGTTACTTTAGGATTCCACCTAGCTCCTACAATGAGCAGTTCTTC. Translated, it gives CASSYFRIPPSSYNEQFF.

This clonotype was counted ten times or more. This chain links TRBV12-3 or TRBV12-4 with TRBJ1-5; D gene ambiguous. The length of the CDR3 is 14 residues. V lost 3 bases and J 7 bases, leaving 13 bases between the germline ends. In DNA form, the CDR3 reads TGTGCCAGCAGTTTTAGTCTGGGAAGGCAGCCCCAGCATTTT. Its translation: CASSFSLGRQPQHF.

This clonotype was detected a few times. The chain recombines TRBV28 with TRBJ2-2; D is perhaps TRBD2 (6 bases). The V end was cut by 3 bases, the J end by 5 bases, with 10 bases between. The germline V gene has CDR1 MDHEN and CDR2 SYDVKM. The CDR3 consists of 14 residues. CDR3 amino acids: CASSFTGETGELFF. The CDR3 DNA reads TGTGCCAGCAGTTTTACGGGGGAGACCGGGGAGCTGTTTTTT.

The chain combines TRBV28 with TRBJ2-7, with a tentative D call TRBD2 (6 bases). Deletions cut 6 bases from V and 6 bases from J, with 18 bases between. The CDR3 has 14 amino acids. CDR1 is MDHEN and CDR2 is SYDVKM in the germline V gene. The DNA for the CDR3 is TGTGCCAGCAGGTATCACGGGAGCCCCCTCGAGCAGTACTTC. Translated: CASRYHGSPLEQYF.

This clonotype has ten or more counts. The CDR3 region has the DNA TGTGCCAGCAGCCACCGGGACTTCACAGATACGCAGTATTTT. Encoded protein: CASSHRDFTDTQYF. This sequence joins TRBV11-2 and TRBJ2-3, with D possibly TRBD2 on 6 matching bases. This CDR3 comprises 14 residues. CDR1 and CDR2 from the germline V gene are SGHAT and FQNNGV. The V and J ends lost 5 bases and 2 bases respectively, with 11 bases between them.

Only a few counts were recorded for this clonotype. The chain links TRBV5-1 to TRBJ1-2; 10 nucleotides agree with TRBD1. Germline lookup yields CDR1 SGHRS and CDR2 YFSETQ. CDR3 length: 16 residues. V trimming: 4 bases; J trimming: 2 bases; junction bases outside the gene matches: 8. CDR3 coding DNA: TGCGCCAGCAGCACGCAACAGACAGGGGGCAACTATGGCTACACCTTC. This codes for CASSTQQTGGNYGYTF.

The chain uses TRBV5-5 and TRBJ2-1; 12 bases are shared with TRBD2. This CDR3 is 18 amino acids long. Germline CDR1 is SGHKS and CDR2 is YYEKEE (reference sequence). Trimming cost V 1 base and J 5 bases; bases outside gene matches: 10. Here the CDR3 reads CASSLFLGGLAGNNEQFF. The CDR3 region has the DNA TGTGCCAGCAGCTTGTTTCTGGGTGGACTAGCGGGGAACAATGAGCAGTTCTTC.

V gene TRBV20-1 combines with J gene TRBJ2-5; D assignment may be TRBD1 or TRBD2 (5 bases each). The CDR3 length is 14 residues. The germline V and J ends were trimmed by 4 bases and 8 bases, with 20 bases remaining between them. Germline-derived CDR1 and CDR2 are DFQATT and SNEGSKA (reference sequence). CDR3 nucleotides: TGCAGTGCTATCGTCGGGGCCCGAGGGGATACCCAGTACTTC. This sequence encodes CSAIVGARGDTQYF.

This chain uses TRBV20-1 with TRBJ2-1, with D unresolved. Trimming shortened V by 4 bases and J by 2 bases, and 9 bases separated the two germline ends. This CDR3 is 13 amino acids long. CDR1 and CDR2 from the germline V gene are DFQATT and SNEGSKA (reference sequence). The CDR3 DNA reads TGCAGTGCTATGAGTCCCACCTACAATGAGCAGTTCTTC. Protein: CSAMSPTYNEQFF.